This TCR beta chain originates from a study of identical twins. Study outcomes and limitations: Memory repertoires showed no such pattern, whereas abundant cord blood beta clonotypes carried fewer insertions.

In the case of this clonotype: The target antigen is unknown.

Healthy Caucasians supplied all donations. TCRdb re-called the 5' RACE reads with MiXCR, one entry per CDR3 protein. The data show around 1.7 million distinct CDR3 sequences, around a third seen once. V was clipped by 7 bases and J by 0 bases, with 13 bases between them. Germline V gene data show CDR1 as MDHEN and CDR2 as SYDVKM. CDR3 length: 14 amino acids. The TCR sequence derives from a newborn girl in good health. This chain links TRBV28 with TRBJ2-7, with D uncertain. Sample: cord blood. CDR3 amino acids: CASTAPGFSYEQYF. Here the CDR3 DNA reads TGTGCCAGCACCGCTCCGGGCTTCTCCTACGAGCAGTACTTC.